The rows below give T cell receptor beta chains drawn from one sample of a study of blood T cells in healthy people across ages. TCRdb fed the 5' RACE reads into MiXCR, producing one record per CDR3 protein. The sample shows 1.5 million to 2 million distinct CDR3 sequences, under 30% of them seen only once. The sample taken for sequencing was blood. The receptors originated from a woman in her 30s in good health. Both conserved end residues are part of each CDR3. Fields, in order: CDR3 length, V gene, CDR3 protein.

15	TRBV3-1	CASSRGEEGKYEQYF
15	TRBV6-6	CASSYARGQGETQYF
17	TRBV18	CASSPQLAGKNTDTQYF
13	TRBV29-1	CSVGISAQETQYF
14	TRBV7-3	CASSLYSSGSPLHF
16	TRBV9	CASSVDDRRIYNEQFF
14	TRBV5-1	CASNLGDRGYGYTF
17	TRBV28	CASSFWTGGGLQETQYF
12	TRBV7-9	CASSYRGDEQFF
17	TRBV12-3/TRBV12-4	CASSTNLAGGAKNIQYF
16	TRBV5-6	CASSLFDRVRADTQYF
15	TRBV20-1	CSARGSGRSWWEQYF
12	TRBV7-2	CACSLRSYGYTF
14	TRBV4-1	CASSQVQNTGELFF
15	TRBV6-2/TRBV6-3	CASTSFAAGGYEQYF
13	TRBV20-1	CSARARGNHGYTF
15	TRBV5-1	CASSPTGQASYEQYF
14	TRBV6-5	CASSYSWTSEDQYF
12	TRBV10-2	CASRDYGGTQYF
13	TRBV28	CASTDGISYEQYF
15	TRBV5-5	CASSYAIRPNTEAFF
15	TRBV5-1	CASSPGNRENEKLFF
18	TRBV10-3	CAISESRIPRISYNEQFF
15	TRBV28	CASSLAAFAPDTQYF
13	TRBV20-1	CSARDGYIKTQYF
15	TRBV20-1	CSATTGPDLYNEQFF
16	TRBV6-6	CASSYGGQLSGNTIYF
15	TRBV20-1	CSATKAGYSYNEQFF
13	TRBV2	CASGTSGANVRTF
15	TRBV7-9	CASSLLVRSTDTQYF